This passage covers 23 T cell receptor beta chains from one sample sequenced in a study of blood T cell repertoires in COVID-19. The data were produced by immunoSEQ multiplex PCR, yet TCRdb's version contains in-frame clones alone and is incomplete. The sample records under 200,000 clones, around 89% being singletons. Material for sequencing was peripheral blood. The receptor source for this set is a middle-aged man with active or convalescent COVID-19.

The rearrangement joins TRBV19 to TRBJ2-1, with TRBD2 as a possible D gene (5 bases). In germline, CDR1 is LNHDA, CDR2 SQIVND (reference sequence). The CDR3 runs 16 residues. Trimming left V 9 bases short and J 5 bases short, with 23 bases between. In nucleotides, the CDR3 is TGTGCCAGCAAAATAAGAGGAGGAAAGGAAAACAATGAGCAGTTCTTC. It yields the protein CASKIRGGKENNEQFF.

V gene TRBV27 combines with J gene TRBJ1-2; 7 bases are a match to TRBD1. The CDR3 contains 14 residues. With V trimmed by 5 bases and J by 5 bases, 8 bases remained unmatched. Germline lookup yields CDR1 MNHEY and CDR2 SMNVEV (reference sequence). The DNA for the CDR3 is TGTGCCAGCAGTCCGTCGGGACAGAGATATGGCTACACCTTC. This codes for CASSPSGQRYGYTF.

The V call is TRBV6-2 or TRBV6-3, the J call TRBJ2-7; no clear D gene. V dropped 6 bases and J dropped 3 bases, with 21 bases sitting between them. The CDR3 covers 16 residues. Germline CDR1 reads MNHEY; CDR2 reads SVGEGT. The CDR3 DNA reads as TGTGCCAGCAGCACCGAGGCACGGAACGGTGGCTACGAGCAGTACTTC. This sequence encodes CASSTEARNGGYEQYF.

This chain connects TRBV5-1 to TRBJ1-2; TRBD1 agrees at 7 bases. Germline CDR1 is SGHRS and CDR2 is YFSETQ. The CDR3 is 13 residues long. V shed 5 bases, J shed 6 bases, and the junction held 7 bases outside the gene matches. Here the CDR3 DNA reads TGCGCCAGCAGGACCCGACAGGGTGATGGCTACACCTTC. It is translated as CASRTRQGDGYTF.

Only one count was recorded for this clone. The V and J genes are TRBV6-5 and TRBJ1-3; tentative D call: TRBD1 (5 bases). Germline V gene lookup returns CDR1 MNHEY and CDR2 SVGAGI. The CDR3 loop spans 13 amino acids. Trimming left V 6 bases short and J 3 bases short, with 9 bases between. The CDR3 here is CASRGLGGNTIYF. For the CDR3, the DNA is TGTGCCAGCAGGGGGCTAGGTGGAAACACCATATATTTT.

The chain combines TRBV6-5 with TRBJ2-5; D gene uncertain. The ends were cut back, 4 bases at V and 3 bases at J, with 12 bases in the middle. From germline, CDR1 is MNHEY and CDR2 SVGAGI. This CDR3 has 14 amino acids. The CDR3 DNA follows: TGTGCCAGCAGTTCCATAGGCGGCGAAGAGACCCAGTACTTC. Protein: CASSSIGGEETQYF.

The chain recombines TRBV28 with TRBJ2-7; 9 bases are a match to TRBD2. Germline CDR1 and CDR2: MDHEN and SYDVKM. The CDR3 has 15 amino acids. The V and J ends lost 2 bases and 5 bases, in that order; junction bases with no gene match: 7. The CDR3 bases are TGTGCCAGCAGTTTACTGGGCGGGAGGGCCGACGAGCAGTACTTC. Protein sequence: CASSLLGGRADEQYF.

CDR3: CASSLLFADTQYF. CDR3 nucleotides: TGTGCCAGCAGCTTACTCTTCGCAGATACGCAGTATTTT. The chain employs TRBV7-2 and TRBJ2-3; no definite D call. CDR3 length: 13 residues. Germline CDR1 reads SGHTA; CDR2 reads FQGNSA. V was trimmed by 2 bases and J by 4 bases, leaving 7 bases between them.

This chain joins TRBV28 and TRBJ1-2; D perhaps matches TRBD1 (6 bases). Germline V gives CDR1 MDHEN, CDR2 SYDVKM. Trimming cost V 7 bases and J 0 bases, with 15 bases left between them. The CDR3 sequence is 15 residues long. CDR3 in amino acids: CASTDTGWTNYGYTF. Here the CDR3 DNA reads TGTGCCAGCACTGATACAGGGTGGACTAACTATGGCTACACCTTC.

CDR3 sequence reads: CASSTGSGNTIYF. CDR3 DNA sequence: TGTGCCAGCAGCACGGGCTCTGGAAACACCATATATTTT. The chain carries TRBV7-2 and TRBJ1-3, with D unclear. The CDR3 extends over 13 amino acids. Looked up from germline, CDR1 is SGHTA and CDR2 is FQGNSA. V lost 5 bases to trimming and J lost 0 bases, with 5 bases between them.

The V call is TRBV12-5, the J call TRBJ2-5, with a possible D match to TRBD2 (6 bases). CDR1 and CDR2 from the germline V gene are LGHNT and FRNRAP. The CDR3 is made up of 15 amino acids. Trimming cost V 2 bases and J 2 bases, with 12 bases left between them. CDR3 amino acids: CASGLLPGVQETQYF. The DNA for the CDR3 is TGTGCTAGTGGTTTGCTCCCGGGAGTACAAGAGACCCAGTACTTC.

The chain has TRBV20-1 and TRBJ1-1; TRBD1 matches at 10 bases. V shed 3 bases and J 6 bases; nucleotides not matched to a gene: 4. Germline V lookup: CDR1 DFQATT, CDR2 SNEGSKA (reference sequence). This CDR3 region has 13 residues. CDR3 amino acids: CSASDRGRSEAFF. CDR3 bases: TGCAGTGCTAGTGACAGGGGGCGTTCTGAAGCTTTCTTT.

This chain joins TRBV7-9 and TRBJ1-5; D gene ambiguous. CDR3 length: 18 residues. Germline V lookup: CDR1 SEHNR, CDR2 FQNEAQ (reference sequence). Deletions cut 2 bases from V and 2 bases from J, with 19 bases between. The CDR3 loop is CASSLFDGLGAGNQPQHF. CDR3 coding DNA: TGTGCCAGCAGCTTATTTGATGGGCTGGGCGCCGGCAATCAGCCCCAGCATTTT.

CDR3 in amino acids: CASSQESGGWAGELFF. The CDR3 DNA reads TGCGCCAGCAGCCAAGAGTCGGGGGGCTGGGCCGGGGAGCTGTTTTTT. This chain links TRBV4-3 with TRBJ2-2, with a possible D match to TRBD2 (7 bases). Trimming removed 0 bases at V and 6 bases at J, with 14 bases between. Per the germline V gene, CDR1 is LGHNA and CDR2 is YSLEER. The CDR3 has 16 residues.

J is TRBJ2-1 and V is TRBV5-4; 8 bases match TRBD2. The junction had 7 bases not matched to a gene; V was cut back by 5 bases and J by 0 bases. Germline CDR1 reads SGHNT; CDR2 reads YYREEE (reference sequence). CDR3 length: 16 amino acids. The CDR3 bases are TGTGCCAGCAGTGGGCGACTAGCGAACTCCTACAATGAGCAGTTCTTC. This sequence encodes CASSGRLANSYNEQFF.

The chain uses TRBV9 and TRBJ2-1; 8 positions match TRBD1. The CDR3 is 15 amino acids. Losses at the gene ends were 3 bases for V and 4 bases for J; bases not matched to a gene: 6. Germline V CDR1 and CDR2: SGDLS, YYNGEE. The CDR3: CASSAGTGTYNEQFF. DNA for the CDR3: TGTGCCAGCAGCGCAGGGACAGGTACTTACAATGAGCAGTTCTTC.

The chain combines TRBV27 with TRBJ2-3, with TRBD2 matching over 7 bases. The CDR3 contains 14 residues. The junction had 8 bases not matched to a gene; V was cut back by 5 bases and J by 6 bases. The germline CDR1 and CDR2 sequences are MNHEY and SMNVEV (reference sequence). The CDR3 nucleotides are TGTGCCAGCAGTACCCAAGTCGGGAGGGATACGCAGTATTTT. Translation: CASSTQVGRDTQYF.

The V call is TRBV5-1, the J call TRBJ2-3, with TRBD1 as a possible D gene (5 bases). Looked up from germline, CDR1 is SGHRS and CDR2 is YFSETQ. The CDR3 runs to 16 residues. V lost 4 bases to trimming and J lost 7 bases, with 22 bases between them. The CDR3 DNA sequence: TGCGCCAGCAGCCCCCAATTGACAGATAAGTCAAATACGCAGTATTTT. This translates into CASSPQLTDKSNTQYF.

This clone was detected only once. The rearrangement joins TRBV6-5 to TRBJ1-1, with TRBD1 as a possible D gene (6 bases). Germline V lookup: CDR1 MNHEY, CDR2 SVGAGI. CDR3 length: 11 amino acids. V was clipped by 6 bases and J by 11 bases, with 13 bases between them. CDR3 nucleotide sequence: TGTGCCAGCAGCAGGCAGGGGAGTGCTTTCTTT. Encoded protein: CASSRQGSAFF.

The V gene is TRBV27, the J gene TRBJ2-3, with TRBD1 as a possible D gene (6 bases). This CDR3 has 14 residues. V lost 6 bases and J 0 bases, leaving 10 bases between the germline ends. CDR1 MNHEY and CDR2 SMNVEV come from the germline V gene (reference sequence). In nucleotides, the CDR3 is TGTGCCAGCAGACAGGGCCCTAGCACAGATACGCAGTATTTT. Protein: CASRQGPSTDTQYF.

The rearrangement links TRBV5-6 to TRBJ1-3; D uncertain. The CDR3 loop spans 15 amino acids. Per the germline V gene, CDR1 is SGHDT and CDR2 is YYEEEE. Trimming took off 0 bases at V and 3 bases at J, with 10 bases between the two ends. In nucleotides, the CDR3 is TGTGCCAGCAGCTTGGGGTGGGCAGATGGAAACACCATATATTTT. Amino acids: CASSLGWADGNTIYF. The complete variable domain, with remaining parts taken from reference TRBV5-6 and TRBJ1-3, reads DAGVTQSPTHLIKTRGQQVTLRCSPKSGHDTVSWYQQALGQGPQFIFQYYEEEERQRGNFPDRFSGHQFPNYSSELNVNALLLGDSALYLCASSLGWADGNTIYFGEGSWLTVV.

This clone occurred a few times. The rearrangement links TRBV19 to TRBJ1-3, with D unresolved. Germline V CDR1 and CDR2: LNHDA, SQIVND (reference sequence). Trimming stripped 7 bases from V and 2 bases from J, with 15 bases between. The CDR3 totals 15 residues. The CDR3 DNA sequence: TGTGCCAGTATTGTCCCGGGGATGGCTGGAAACACCATATATTTT. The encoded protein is CASIVPGMAGNTIYF.

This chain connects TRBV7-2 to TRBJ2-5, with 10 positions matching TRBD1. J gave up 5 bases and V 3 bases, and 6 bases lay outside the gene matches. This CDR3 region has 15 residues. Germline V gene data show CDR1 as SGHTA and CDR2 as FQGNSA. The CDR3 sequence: CASSFDRGRGETQYF. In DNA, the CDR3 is TGTGCCAGCAGCTTCGACAGGGGGCGAGGTGAGACCCAGTACTTC.